The present T cell receptor beta chain was sequenced within a study of T cells in Graves' hyperthyroidism and ophthalmopathy. Patients with ophthalmopathy all had a Clinical Activity Score of at least 3, a NOSPECS grade of at least 4 and duration under 3 months. General study results and limits: Most thyroid clonotypes with frequency above 0.001 were detected in blood. Ophthalmopathy was distinguished from stable hyperthyroidism by 13 V-J signatures.

V lost 5 bases and J lost 4; bases outside the gene matches: 3. The CDR3 covers 14 residues. Germline V lookup: CDR1 MNHNS, CDR2 SASEGT. This clonotype was observed many times. The target antigen is unknown. Regions amplified from RNA transcripts were the TCR beta CDR3 regions. The TCR CDR3 first-round RT-PCR relied on the HTBI primer set. In TCRdb, the multiplex PCR reads were re-called with MiXCR into one record per CDR3 protein. The table lists 250,000 to 400,000 distinct CDR3 sequences, roughly an eighth of them singletons, with 30% to 40% in the top ten. The origin of this receptor is a woman between 35 and 50 years old with Graves' ophthalmopathy. V and J are TRBV6-1 and TRBJ1-5; the match to TRBD1 covers 9 bases. Input material: blood. The CDR3 spells CASSYGQGNQPQHF. DNA for the CDR3: TGTGCCAGCAGTTATGGACAGGGGAATCAGCCCCAGCATTTT.